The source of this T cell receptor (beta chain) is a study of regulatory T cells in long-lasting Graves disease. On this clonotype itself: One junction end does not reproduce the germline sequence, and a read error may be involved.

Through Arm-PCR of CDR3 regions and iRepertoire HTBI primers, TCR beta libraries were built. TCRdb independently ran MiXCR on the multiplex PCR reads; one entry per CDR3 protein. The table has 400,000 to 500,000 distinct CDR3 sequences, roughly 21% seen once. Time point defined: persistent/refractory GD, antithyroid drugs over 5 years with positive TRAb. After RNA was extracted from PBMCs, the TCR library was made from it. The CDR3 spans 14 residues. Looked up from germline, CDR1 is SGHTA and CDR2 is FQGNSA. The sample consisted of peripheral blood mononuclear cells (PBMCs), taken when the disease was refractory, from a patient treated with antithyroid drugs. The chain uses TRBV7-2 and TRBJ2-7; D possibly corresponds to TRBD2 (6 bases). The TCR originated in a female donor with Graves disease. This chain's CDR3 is CANSPAGHSYEQYF. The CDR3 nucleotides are TGTGCCAACAGCCCAGCGGGTCACTCCTACGAGCAGTACTTC. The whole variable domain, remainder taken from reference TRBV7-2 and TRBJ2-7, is GAGVSQSPSNKVTEKGKDVELRCDPISGHTALYWYRQSLGQGLEFLIYFQGNSAPDKSGLPSDRFSAERTGGSVSTLTIQRTQQEDSAVYLCANSPAGHSYEQYFGPGTRLTVT.